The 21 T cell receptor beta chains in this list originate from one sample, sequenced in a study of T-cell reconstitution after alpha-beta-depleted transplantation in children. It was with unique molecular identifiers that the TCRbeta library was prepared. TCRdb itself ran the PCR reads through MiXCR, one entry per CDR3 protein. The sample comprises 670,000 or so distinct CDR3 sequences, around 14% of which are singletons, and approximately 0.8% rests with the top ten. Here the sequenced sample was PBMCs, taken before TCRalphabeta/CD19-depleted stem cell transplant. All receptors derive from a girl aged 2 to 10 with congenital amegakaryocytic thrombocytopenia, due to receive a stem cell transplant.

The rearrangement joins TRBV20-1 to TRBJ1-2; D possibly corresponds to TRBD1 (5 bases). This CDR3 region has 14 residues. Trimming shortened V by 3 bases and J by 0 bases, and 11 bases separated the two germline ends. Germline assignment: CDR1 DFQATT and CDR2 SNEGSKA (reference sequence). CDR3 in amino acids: CSARAQEPNYGYTF. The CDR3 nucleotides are TGCAGTGCTAGGGCACAGGAGCCTAACTATGGCTACACCTTC.

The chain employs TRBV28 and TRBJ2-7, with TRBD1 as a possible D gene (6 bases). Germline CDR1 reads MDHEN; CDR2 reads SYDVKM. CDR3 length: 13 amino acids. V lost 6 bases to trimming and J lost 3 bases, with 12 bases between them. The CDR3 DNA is TGTGCCAGCAGGACCCAGGGGTTCTACGAGCAGTACTTC. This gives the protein CASRTQGFYEQYF. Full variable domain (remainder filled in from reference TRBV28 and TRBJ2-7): DVKVTQSSRYLVKRTGEKVFLECVQDMDHENMFWYRQDPGLGLRLIYFSYDVKMKEKGDIPEGYSVSREKKERFSLILESASTNQTSMYLCASRTQGFYEQYFGPGTRLTVT.

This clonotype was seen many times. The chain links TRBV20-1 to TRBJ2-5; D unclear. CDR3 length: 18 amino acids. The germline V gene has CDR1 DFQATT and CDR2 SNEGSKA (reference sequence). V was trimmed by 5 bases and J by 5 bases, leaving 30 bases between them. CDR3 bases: TGCAGTGCTCCTCCCTCCTCTTCAGGTGATAGAGTTCGGGAGACCCAGTACTTC. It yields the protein CSAPPSSSGDRVRETQYF.

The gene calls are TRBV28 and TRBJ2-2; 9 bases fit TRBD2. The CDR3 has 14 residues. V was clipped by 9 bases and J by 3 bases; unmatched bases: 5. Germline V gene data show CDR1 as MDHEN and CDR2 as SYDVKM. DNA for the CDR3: TGTGCCAGTGGCGGGGGGGTTGACACCGGGGAGCTGTTTTTT. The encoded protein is CASGGGVDTGELFF.

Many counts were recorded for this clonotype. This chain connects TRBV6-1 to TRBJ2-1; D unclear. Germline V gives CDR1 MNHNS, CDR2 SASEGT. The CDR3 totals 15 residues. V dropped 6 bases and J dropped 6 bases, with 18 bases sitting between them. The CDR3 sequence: CASSRALHTGNEQFF. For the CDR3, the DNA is TGTGCCAGCAGCCGGGCCCTTCATACCGGCAATGAGCAGTTCTTC.

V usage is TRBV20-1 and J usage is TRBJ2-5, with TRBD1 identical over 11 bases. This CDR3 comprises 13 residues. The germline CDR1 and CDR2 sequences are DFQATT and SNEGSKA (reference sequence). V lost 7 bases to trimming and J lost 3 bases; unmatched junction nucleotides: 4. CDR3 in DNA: TGCAGTGGAGGACAGGGGGCTAAAGAGACCCAGTACTTC. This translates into CSGGQGAKETQYF.

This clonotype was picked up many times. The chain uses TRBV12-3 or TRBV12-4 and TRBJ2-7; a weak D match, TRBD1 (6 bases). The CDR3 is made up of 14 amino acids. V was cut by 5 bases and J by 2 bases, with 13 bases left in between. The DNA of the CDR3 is TGTGCCAGCAGTACGGACGCAGGGGCCTACGAGCAGTACTTC. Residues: CASSTDAGAYEQYF.

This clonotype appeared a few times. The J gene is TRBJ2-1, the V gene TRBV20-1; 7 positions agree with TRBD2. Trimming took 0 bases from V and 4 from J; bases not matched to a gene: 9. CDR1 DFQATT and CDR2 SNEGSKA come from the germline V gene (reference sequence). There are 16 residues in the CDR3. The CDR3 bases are TGCAGTGCTAGAGATCTTCGCGGGAGTGTTTACAATGAGCAGTTCTTC. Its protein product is CSARDLRGSVYNEQFF.

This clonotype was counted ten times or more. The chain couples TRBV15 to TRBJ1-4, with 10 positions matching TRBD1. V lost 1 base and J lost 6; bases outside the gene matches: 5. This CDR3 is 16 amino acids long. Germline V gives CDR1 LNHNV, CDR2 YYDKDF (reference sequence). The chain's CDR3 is CATSRAGTGVDEKLFF. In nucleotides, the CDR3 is TGTGCCACCAGCAGAGCCGGGACAGGGGTTGATGAAAAACTGTTTTTT. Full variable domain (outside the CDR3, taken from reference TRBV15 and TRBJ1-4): DAMVIQNPRYQVTQFGKPVTLSCSQTLNHNVMYWYQQKSSQAPKLLFHYYDKDFNNEADTPDNFQSRRPNTSFCFLDIRSPGLGDTAMYLCATSRAGTGVDEKLFFGSGTQLSVL.

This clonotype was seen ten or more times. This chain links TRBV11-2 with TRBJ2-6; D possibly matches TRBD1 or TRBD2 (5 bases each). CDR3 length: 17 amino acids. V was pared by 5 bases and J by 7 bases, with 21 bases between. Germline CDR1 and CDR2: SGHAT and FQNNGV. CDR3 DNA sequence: TGTGCCAGCAGCCTACAGGCGATAACAACGGGAGCCAACGTCCTGACTTTC. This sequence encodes CASSLQAITTGANVLTF.

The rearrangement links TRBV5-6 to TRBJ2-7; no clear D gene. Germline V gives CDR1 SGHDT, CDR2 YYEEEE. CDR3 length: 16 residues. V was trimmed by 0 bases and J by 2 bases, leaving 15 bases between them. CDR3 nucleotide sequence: TGTGCCAGCAGCTTGGCCGGTCACGCGGTCACCTACGAGCAGTACTTC. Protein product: CASSLAGHAVTYEQYF. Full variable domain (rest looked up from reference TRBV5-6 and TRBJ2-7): DAGVTQSPTHLIKTRGQQVTLRCSPKSGHDTVSWYQQALGQGPQFIFQYYEEEERQRGNFPDRFSGHQFPNYSSELNVNALLLGDSALYLCASSLAGHAVTYEQYFGPGTRLTVT.

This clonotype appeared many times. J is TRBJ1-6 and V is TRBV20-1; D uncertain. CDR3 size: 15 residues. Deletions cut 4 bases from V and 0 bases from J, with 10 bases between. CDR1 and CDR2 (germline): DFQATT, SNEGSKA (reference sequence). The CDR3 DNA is TGCAGTGCTATAGAAAGGAGCTCCTATAATTCACCCCTCCACTTT. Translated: CSAIERSSYNSPLHF.

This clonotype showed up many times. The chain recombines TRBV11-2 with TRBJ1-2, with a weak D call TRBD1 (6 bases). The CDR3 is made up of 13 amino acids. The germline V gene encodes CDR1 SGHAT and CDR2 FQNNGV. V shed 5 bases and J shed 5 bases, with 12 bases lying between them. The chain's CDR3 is CASSRGPSYGYTF. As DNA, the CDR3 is TGTGCCAGCAGCCGGGGGCCGTCTTATGGCTACACCTTC.

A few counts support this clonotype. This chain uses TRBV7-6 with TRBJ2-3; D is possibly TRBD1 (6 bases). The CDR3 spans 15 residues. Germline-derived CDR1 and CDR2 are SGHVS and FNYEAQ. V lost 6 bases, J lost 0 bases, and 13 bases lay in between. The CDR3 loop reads CASSYPTGSTDTQYF. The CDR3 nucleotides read TGTGCCAGCAGTTACCCAACAGGGAGCACAGATACGCAGTATTTT.

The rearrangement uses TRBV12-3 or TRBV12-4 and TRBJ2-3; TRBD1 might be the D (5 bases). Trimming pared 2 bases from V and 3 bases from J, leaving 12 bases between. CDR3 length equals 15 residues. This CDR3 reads CASSLSSQGTDTQYF. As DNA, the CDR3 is TGTGCCAGCAGTTTAAGCTCGCAGGGAACAGATACGCAGTATTTT.

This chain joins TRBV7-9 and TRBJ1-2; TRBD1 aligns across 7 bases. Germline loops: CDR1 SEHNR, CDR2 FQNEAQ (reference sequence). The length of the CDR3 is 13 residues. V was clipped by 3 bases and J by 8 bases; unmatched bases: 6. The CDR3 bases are TGTGCCAGCAGCTTGGACAGGTTAAGAGGCTACACCTTC. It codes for CASSLDRLRGYTF.

Here the CDR3 DNA reads TGTGCCAGCAGGGCGACTAGCGGACGCTACGAGCAGTACTTC. Translating it yields CASRATSGRYEQYF. V is TRBV2 and J is TRBJ2-7, with 9 nucleotides matching TRBD2. The trim removed 6 bases at V and 3 bases at J, leaving 6 bases unmatched. The length of the CDR3 is 14 residues. The V gene's germline CDR1 is SNHLY and CDR2 FYNNEI.

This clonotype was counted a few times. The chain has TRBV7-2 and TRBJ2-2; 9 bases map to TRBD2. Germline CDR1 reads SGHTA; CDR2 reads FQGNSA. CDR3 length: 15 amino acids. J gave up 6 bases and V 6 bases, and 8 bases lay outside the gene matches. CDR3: CASRRRGLASGELFF. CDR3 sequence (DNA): TGTGCCAGCAGGCGGCGGGGACTAGCCTCCGGGGAGCTGTTTTTT.

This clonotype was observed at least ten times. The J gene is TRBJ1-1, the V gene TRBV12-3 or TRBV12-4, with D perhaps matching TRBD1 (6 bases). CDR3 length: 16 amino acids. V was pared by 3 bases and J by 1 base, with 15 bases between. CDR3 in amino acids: CASSFPLDSRNTEAFF. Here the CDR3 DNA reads TGTGCCAGCAGTTTCCCCCTGGACAGCAGGAACACTGAAGCTTTCTTT.

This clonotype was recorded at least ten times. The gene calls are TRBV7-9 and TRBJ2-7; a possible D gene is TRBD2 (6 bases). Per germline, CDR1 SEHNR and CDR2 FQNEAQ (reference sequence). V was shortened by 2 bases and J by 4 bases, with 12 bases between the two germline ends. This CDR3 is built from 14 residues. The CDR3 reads CASSLTGAFYEQYF. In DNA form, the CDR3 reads TGTGCCAGCAGCTTAACGGGAGCTTTTTACGAGCAGTACTTC. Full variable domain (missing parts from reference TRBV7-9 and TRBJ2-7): DTGVSQNPRHKITKRGQNVTFRCDPISEHNRLYWYRQTLGQGPEFLTYFQNEAQLEKSRLLSDRFSAERPKGSFSTLEIQRTEQGDSAMYLCASSLTGAFYEQYFGPGTRLTVT.

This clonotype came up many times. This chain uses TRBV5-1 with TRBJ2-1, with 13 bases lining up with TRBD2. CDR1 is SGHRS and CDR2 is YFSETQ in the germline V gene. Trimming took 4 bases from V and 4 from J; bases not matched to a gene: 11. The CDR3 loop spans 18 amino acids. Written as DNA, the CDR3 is TGCGCCAGCAGCCCCGGGACTAGCGGGAAGTCAGGATACAATGAGCAGTTCTTC. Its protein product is CASSPGTSGKSGYNEQFF.